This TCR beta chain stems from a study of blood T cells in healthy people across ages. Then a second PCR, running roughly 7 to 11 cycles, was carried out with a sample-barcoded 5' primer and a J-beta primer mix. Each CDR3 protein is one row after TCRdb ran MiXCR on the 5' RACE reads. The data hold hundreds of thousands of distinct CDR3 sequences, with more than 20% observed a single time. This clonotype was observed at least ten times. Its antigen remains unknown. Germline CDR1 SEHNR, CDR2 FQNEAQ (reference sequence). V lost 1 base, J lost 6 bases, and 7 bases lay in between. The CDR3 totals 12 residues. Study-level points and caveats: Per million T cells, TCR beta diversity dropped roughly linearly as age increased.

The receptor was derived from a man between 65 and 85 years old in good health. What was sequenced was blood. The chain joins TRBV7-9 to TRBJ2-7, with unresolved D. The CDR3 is CASSLGSGEQYF. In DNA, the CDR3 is TGTGCCAGCAGCTTAGGTTCTGGCGAGCAGTACTTC.